These T cell receptor beta chains were read from a single sample in a study of cytomegalovirus exposure and HLA in healthy donors. Profiled with immunoSEQ multiplex PCR; TCRdb holds only in-frame clones, not every one. The sample lists about 120,000 clones, 89% seen once, with about 2% in the top ten. The sample was PBMCs. These receptors all come from a woman aged 18 to 35 in good health and CMV-seronegative. CDR3s include the opening cysteine and the closing phenylalanine or tryptophan. The D gene is left open where the match is weak. Rows may omit the clone size; those that give it use once, few, many or a size class.

CDR3 protein	CDR3 DNA	V gene	J gene	D gene	clone size
CASSRTSGGGFGTDTQYF	TGTGCCAGCAGCCGGACTAGCGGGGGGGGGTTCGGCACAGATACGCAGTATTTT	TRBV7-6	TRBJ2-3	TRBD2	NA
CASSPGPGQGQDYGYTF	TGCGCCAGCAGCCCTGGGCCGGGACAGGGCCAAGATTATGGCTACACCTTC	TRBV5-1	TRBJ1-2	TRBD1	NA
CASSPSGARWETQYF	TGTGCCAGTAGTCCTAGCGGAGCTAGATGGGAGACCCAGTACTTC	TRBV19	TRBJ2-5	TRBD2	NA
CASSETGVQETQYF	TGTGCCAGTAGTGAGACAGGAGTTCAAGAGACCCAGTACTTC	TRBV19	TRBJ2-5	NA	NA
CASSEVWGEGRHEQFF	TGTGCCAGCAGTGAAGTCTGGGGGGAGGGTCGGCATGAGCAGTTCTTC	TRBV25-1	TRBJ2-1	TRBD2	NA
CSVPDRANTGELFF	TGCAGCGTTCCAGACAGGGCGAACACCGGGGAGCTGTTTTTT	TRBV29-1	TRBJ2-2	TRBD1	NA
CASSPQDSELLSYEQYF	TGTGCCAGCTCCCCTCAAGACAGTGAACTACTCTCCTACGAGCAGTACTTC	TRBV18	TRBJ2-7	NA	NA
CASSYGTGDYEQYF	TGTGCCAGCAGTTACGGCACAGGGGACTACGAGCAGTACTTC	TRBV6-5	TRBJ2-7	TRBD1	NA
CSARDIHEQYF	TGCAGTGCTAGGGACATCCACGAGCAGTACTTC	TRBV20-1	TRBJ2-7	NA	NA
CASSTGTRNEKLFF	TGTGCCAGCAGCACCGGGACAAGGAATGAAAAACTGTTTTTT	TRBV7-2	TRBJ1-4	NA	NA
CASSLSAGGRETQYF	TGTGCCAGCAGTTTGTCAGCAGGGGGCAGAGAGACCCAGTACTTC	TRBV28	TRBJ2-5	TRBD1	NA
CASSFSDEQFF	TGTGCCAGCAGCTTTAGCGATGAGCAGTTCTTC	TRBV11-2	TRBJ2-1	NA	NA
CASSPGTLQETQYF	TGCGCCAGCAGCCCAGGGACACTCCAAGAGACCCAGTACTTC	TRBV5-1	TRBJ2-5	NA	NA
CASSSPTGGGYTF	TGTGCCAGCAGCTCACCCACAGGGGGGGGCTACACCTTC	TRBV7-9	TRBJ1-2	TRBD1	NA
CASSQDRDNEKLFF	TGTGCCAGCAGTCAAGACAGGGATAATGAAAAACTGTTTTTT	TRBV2	TRBJ1-4	TRBD1	NA
CASSRLAVYEQYF	TGTGCCAGCTCACGACTAGCTGTGTACGAGCAGTACTTC	TRBV18	TRBJ2-7	TRBD2	NA
CASSDGWGDEQYF	TGCGCCAGCAGCGATGGTTGGGGGGACGAGCAGTACTTC	TRBV5-1	TRBJ2-7	NA	few
CASQPPVGDQETQYF	TGCGCCAGTCAGCCGCCCGTAGGGGACCAAGAGACCCAGTACTTC	TRBV5-1	TRBJ2-5	NA	once
CATSSYTGGWTEQETQYF	TGTGCCACCAGCAGCTACACAGGGGGCTGGACGGAACAAGAGACCCAGTACTTC	TRBV15	TRBJ2-5	TRBD1	NA
CAWSHGTSEYNEQFF	TGTGCCTGGAGTCACGGGACTAGCGAGTACAATGAGCAGTTCTTC	TRBV30	TRBJ2-1	TRBD2	NA
CASRRTGTGDRFF	TGTGCCAGCAGACGTACCGGGACAGGGGATAGGTTCTTC	TRBV11-2	TRBJ2-1	TRBD1	NA
CASSLVAGWVQYF	TGTGCCAGCAGCTTGGTCGCAGGGTGGGTGCAGTACTTC	TRBV5-6	TRBJ2-7	NA	NA
CASMEVFHNEQFF	TGTGCCAGCATGGAGGTTTTCCACAATGAGCAGTTCTTC	TRBV28	TRBJ2-1	NA	NA
CATSSPRGDRDYEQYF	TGTGCCACCAGCAGTCCTCGAGGGGACAGGGACTACGAGCAGTACTTC	TRBV15	TRBJ2-7	TRBD1	NA
CASSPDRGYNEQFF	TGTGCCAGCTCACCGGACAGGGGCTACAATGAGCAGTTCTTC	TRBV18	TRBJ2-1	TRBD1	NA
CASRSGRGTDEQFF	TGTGCCAGCAGATCCGGGAGGGGGACCGATGAGCAGTTCTTC	TRBV7-9	TRBJ2-1	TRBD2	NA
CASSFSPGGYNEQFF	TGTGCCAGCAGCTTTTCACCGGGAGGGTACAATGAGCAGTTCTTC	TRBV5-5	TRBJ2-1	TRBD2	NA